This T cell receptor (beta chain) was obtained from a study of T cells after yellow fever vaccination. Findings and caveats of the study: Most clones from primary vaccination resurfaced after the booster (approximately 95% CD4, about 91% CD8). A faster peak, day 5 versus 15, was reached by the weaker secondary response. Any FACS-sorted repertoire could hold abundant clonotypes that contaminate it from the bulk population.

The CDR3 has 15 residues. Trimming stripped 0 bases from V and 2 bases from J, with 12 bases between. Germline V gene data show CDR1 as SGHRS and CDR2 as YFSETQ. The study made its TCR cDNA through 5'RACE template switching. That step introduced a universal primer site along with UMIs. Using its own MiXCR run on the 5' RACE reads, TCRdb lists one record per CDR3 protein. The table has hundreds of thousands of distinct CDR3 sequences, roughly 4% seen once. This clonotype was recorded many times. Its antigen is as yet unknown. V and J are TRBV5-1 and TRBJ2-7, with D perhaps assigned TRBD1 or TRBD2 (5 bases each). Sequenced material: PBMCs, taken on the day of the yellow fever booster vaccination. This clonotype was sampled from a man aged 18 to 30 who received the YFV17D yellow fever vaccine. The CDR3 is CASSLGGTLTYEQYF. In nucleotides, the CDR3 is TGCGCCAGCAGCTTGGGGGGGACCCTGACCTACGAGCAGTACTTC. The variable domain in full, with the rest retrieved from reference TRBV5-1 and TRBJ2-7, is KAGVTQTPRYLIKTRGQQVTLSCSPISGHRSVSWYQQTPGQGLQFLFEYFSETQRNKGNFPGRFSGRQFSNSRSEMNVSTLELGDSALYLCASSLGGTLTYEQYFGPGTRLTVT.